This T cell receptor beta chain was observed in a study of T cells of healthy individuals (dated by TCRdb to between 2017 and 2018). This clonotype was picked up many times. This clone's antigen is unknown. Base qualities were left out, and no much larger clone turns up one base away. Library preparation was by 5' RACE. The instrument was an Illumina MiSeq. TCRdb itself trimmed the public reads at Q25 with fastp, ran MiXCR and retained productive beta chains. CDR3 protein sequences are deduplicated, and each keeps its most common genes and DNA. This sample lists about 82,000 distinct CDR3 sequences; roughly 5% were detected once. Jointly, the top ten make up 7% to 9% of the sample. From its cysteine to its phenylalanine, the CDR3 spans 12 amino acids. The sequence is cut down to CDR3 DNA, 36 bases in frame from base 1. The junction carries 8 bases between V and J, which are trimmed by 1 base and 5 bases respectively. The germline V gene sets CDR1 to SQVTM and CDR2 to ANQGSEA.

The TCR sequence derives from a female donor in good health. The chain is encoded by TRBV29-1 joined to TRBJ1-1; the best D guess is TRBD1, with 6 bases matching. The sequenced DNA: TGCAGCGTTGAAGGCAGGGGAACTGAAGCTTTCTTT. Translated, it reads CSVEGRGTEAFF.